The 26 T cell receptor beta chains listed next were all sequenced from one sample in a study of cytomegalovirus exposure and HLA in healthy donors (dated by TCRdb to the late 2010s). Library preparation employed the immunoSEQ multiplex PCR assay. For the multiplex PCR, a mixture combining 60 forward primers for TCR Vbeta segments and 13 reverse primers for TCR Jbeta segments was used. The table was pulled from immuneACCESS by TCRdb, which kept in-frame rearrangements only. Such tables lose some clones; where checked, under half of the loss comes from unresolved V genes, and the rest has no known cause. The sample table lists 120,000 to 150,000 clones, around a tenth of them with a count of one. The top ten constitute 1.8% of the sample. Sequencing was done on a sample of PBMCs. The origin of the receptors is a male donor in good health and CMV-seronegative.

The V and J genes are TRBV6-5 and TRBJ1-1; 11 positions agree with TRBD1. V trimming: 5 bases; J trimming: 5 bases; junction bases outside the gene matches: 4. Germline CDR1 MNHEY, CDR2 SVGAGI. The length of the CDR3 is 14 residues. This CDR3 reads CASSRTGGRTEAFF. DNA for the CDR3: TGTGCCAGCAGTCGGACAGGGGGCAGGACTGAAGCTTTCTTT.

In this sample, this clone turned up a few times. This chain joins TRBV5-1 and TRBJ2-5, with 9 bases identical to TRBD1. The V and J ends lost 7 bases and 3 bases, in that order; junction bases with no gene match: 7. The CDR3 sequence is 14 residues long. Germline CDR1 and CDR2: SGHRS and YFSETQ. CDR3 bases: TGCGCCAGCCGTGGGGACAGGGAGGAAGAGACCCAGTACTTC. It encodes CASRGDREEETQYF.

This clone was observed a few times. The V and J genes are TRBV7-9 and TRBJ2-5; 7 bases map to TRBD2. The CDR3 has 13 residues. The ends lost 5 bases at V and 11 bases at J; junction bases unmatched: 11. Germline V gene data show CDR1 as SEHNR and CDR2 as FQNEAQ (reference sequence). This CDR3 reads CASSKGEGYGQYF. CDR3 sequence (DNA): TGTGCCAGCAGCAAAGGGGAGGGTTACGGGCAGTACTTC.

CDR3 in amino acids: CASSLVLAGEETQYF. CDR3 nucleotide sequence: TGTGCCAGCAGCTTGGTCCTAGCGGGGGAGGAGACCCAGTACTTC. The chain links TRBV5-6 to TRBJ2-5; TRBD2 matches 10 bases. The V and J ends lost 0 bases and 5 bases, in that order; junction bases with no gene match: 4. The length of the CDR3 is 15 residues. Germline CDR1 SGHDT, CDR2 YYEEEE.

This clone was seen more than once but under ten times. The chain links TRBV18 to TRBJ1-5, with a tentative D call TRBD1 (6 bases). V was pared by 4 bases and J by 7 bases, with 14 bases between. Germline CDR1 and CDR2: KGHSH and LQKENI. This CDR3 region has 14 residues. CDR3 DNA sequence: TGTGCCAGCTCACTACAGGGTCTAGGACAGCCCCAGCATTTT. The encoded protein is CASSLQGLGQPQHF.

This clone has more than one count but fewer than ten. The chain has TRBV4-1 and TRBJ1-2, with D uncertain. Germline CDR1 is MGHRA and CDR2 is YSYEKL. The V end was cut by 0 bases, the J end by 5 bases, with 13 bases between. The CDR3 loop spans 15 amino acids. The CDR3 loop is CASSQDSSSFYGYTF. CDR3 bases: TGCGCCAGCAGCCAAGATAGTAGCAGCTTTTATGGCTACACCTTC.

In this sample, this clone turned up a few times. The CDR3 here is CASSLKRIGSYEQYF. The CDR3 coding sequence is TGTGCCAGCAGTTTAAAGCGGATAGGATCCTACGAGCAGTACTTC. V usage is TRBV28 and J usage is TRBJ2-7, with D perhaps TRBD2 (5 bases). The germline gives CDR1 MDHEN, CDR2 SYDVKM. The CDR3 length is 15 residues. The ends were cut back, 2 bases at V and 1 base at J, with 12 bases in the middle.

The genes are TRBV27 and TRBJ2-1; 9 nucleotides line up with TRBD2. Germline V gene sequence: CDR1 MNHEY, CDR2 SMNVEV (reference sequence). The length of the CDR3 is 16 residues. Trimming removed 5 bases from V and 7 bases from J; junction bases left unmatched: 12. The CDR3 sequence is CASSLSRSGRWNEQFF. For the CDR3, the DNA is TGTGCCAGCAGTCTCTCCCGTAGCGGGAGATGGAATGAGCAGTTCTTC.

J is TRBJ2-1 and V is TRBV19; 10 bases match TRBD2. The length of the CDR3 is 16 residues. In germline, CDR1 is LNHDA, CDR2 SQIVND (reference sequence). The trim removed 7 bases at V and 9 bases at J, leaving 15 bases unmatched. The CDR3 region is CASTWRSSGGVSEQFF. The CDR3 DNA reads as TGTGCCAGTACCTGGCGGTCCAGCGGGGGGGTAAGTGAGCAGTTCTTC.

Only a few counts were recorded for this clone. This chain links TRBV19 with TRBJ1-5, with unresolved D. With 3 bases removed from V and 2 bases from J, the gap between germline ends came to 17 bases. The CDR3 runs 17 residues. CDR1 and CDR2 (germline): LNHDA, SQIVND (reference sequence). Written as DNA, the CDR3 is TGTGCCAGTAGTATCCCACAGACCTATAGTGGCAATCAGCCCCAGCATTTT. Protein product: CASSIPQTYSGNQPQHF.

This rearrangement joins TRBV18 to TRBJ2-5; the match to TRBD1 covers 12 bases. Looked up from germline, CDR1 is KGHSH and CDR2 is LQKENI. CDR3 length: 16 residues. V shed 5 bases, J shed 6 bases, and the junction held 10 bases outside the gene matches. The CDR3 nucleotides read TGTGCCAGCTCATCCCTGGGGACAGGGGGCATTCAGACCCAGTACTTC. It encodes CASSSLGTGGIQTQYF.

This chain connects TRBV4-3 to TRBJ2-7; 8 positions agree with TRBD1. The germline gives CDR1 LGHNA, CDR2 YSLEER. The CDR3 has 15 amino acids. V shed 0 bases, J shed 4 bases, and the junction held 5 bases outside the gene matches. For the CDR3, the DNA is TGCGCCAGCAGCCAAGATCGACAGGGGAGGTACGAGCAGTACTTC. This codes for CASSQDRQGRYEQYF.

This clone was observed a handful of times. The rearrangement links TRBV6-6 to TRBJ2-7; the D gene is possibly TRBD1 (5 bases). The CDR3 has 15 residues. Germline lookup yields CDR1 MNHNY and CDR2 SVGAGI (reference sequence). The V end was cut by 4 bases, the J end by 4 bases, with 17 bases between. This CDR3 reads CASSLGQNPKYEQYF. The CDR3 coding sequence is TGTGCCAGCAGTTTAGGACAAAACCCCAAGTACGAGCAGTACTTC.

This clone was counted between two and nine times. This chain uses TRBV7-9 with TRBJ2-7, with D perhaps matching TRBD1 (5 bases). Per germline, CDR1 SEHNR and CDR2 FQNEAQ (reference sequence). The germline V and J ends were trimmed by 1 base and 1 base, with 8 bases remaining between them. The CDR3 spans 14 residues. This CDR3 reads CASSLGQNSYEQYF. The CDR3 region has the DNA TGTGCCAGCAGCTTAGGACAGAATTCCTACGAGCAGTACTTC.

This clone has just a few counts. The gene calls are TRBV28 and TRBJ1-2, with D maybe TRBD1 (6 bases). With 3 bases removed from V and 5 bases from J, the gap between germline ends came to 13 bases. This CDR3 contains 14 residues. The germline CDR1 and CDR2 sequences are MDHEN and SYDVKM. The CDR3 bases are TGTGCCAGCAGTTTTCAGGGGTCTCGATATGGCTACACCTTC. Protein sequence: CASSFQGSRYGYTF.

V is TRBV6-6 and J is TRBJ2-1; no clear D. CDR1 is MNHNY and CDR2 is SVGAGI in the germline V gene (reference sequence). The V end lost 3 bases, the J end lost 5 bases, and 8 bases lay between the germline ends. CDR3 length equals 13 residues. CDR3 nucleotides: TGTGCCAGCAGTTATCAGGCCCACAATGAGCAGTTCTTC. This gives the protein CASSYQAHNEQFF.

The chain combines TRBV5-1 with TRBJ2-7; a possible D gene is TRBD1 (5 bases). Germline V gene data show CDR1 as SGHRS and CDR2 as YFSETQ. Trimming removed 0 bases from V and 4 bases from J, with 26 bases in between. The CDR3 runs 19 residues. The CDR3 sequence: CASSLVLQAERSRSYEQYF. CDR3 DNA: TGCGCCAGCAGCTTGGTCCTACAGGCTGAGAGGTCCCGGTCATACGAGCAGTACTTC.

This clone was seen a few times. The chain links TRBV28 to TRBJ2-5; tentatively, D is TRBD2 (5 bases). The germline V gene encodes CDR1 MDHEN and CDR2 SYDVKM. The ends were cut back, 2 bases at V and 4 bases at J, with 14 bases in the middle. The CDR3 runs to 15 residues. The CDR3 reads CASSLGLVGRETQYF. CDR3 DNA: TGTGCCAGCAGTTTAGGTCTCGTAGGGAGAGAGACCCAGTACTTC.

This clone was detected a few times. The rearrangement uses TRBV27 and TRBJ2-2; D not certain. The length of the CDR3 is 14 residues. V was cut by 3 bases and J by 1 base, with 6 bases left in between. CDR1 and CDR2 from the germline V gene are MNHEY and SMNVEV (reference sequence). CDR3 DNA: TGTGCCAGCAGTTTTGCGGAGAACACCGGGGAGCTGTTTTTT. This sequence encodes CASSFAENTGELFF.

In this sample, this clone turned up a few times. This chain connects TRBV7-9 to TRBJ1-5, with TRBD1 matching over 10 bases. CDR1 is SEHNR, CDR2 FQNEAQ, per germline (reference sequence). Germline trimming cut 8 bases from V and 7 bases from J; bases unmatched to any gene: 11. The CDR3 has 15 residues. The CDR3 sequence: CASAGRDRGNQPQHF. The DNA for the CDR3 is TGTGCCAGCGCCGGAAGGGACAGGGGTAACCAGCCCCAGCATTTT.

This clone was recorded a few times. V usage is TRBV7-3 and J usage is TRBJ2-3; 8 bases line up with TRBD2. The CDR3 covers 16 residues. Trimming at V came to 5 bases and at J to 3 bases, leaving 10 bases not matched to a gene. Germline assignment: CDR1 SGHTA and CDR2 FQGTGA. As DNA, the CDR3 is TGTGCCAGCAGCCTCCAAGCGGGAGTTAATACAGATACGCAGTATTTT. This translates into CASSLQAGVNTDTQYF. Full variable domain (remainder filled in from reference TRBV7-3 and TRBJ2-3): GAGVSQTPSNKVTEKGKYVELRCDPISGHTALYWYRQSLGQGPEFLIYFQGTGAADDSGLPNDRFFAVRPEGSVSTLKIQRTERGDSAVYLCASSLQAGVNTDTQYFGPGTRLTVL.

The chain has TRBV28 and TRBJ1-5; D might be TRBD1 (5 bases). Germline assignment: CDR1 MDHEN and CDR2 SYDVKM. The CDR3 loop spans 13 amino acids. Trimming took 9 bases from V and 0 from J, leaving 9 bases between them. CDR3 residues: CASDSYSNQPQHF. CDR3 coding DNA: TGTGCCAGTGACAGTTATAGCAATCAGCCCCAGCATTTT.

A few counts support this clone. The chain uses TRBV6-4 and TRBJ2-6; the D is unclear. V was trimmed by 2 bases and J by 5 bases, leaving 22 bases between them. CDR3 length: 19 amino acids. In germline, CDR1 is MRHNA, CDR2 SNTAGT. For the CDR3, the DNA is TGTGCCAGCAGTGACACCGCAGTGCCCTTCCCTCTTAGGGCCAACGTCCTGACTTTC. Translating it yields CASSDTAVPFPLRANVLTF.

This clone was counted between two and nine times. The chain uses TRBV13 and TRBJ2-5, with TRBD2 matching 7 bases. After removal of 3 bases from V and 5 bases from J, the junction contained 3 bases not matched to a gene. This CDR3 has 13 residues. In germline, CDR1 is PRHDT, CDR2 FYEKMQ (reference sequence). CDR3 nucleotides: TGTGCCAGCAGCTTGTGGGGGGGGGAGACCCAGTACTTC. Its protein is CASSLWGGETQYF.

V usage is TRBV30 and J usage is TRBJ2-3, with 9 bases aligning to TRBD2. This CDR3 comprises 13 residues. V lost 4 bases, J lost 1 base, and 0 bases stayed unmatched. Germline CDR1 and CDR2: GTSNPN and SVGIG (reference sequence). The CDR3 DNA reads TGTGCCTGGACTAGCGGGGGCACAGATACGCAGTATTTT. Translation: CAWTSGGTDTQYF.

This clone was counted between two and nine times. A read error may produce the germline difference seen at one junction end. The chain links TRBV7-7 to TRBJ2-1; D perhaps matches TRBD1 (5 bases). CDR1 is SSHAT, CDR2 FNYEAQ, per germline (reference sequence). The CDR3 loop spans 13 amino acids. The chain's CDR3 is CASSLDRSNEQFF. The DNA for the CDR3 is TGTGCTAGCAGCTTAGACAGAAGCAATGAGCAGTTCTTC.